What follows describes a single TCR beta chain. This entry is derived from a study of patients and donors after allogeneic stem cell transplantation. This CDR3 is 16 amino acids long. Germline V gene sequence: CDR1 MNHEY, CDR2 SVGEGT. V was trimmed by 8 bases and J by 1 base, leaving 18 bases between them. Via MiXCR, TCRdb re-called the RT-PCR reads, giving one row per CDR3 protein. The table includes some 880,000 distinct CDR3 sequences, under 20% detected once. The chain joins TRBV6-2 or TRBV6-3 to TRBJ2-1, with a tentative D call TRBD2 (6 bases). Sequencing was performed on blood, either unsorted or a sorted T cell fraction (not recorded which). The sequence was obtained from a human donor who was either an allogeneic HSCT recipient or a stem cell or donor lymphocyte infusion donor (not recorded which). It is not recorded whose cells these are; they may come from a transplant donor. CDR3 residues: CASGKSPGLSYNEQFF. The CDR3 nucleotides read TGTGCCAGCGGGAAATCACCGGGACTTTCCTACAATGAGCAGTTCTTC.